This T cell receptor beta chain was observed in a study of neurological immune-mediated disorders. Looked up from germline, CDR1 is DFQATT and CDR2 is SNEGSKA (reference sequence). V was trimmed by 1 base and J by 6 bases, leaving 12 bases between them. CDR3 length: 13 amino acids. TCRdb ran MiXCR on the 5' RACE reads and lists one entry per CDR3 protein. The sample yields about 38,000 distinct CDR3 sequences, approximately 5.1% seen once. This clonotype showed up many times. The chain combines TRBV20-1 with TRBJ1-1; D not certain. This sequence was found in a man aged 18 to 29 in good health. The source material was CD4+ T cells from blood. CDR3: CSARGEGRAEAFF. CDR3 coding DNA: TGCAGTGCTAGAGGCGAAGGGAGGGCTGAAGCTTTCTTT.